This T cell receptor (beta chain) appears in the sequencing data of a study of blood T cell repertoires in COVID-19. The CDR3 extends over 15 amino acids. Germline V gives CDR1 SGHVS, CDR2 FNYEAQ. The V end was cut by 0 bases, the J end by 0 bases, with 9 bases between. Individuals drawn from 20 to 25 US areas were roughly 18 to 95 years old. Participants' reported clinical history set cohort assignment. What the recovered Cohort 3 donors had was two negative PCRs, clearance, or symptom resolution. Sequencing used immunoSEQ multiplex PCR; TCRdb keeps in-frame clones, though not all of them. The sample consists of 200,000 to 300,000 clones, 65% to 90% of them appearing once.

Material: PBMCs or T cells enriched from blood (not recorded which). This clonotype originated in a man aged 35-49 years who had recovered from COVID-19. The genes are TRBV7-6 and TRBJ2-7; a weak D match, TRBD1 (5 bases). In DNA, the CDR3 is TGTGCCAGCAGCTTAGCCCCCAGGGACTCCTACGAGCAGTACTTC. It codes for CASSLAPRDSYEQYF.